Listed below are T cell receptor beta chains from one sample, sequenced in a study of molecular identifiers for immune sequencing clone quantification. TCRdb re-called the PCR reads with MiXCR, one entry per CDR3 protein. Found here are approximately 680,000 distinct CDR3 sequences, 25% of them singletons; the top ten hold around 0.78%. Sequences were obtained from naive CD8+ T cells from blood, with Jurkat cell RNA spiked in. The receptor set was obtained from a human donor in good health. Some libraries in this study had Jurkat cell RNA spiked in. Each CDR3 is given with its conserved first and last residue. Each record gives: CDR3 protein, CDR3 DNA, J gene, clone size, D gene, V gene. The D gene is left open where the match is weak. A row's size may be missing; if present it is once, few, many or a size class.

CDR3: CASRQTVAYEQYF
DNA: TGTGCCAGCAGACAGACTGTTGCCTACGAGCAGTACTTC
J: TRBJ2-7
size: many
D: -
V: TRBV28

CDR3: CASSHSTGTSGGPYEQYF
DNA: TGTGCCAGCAGCCACAGCACCGGGACTAGCGGTGGCCCCTACGAGCAGTACTTC
J: TRBJ2-7
size: -
D: TRBD2
V: TRBV11-2

CDR3: CASTKLAGGIYNEQFF
DNA: TGTGCCAGCACCAAATTAGCGGGGGGTATCTACAATGAGCAGTTCTTC
J: TRBJ2-1
size: -
D: TRBD2
V: TRBV6-8

CDR3: CSVEDKARAPEGSQPQHF
DNA: TGCAGCGTTGAAGATAAAGCTCGAGCCCCAGAGGGTAGCCAGCCCCAGCATTTT
J: TRBJ1-5
size: many
D: -
V: TRBV29-1

CDR3: CASSQGLAGNTGELFF
DNA: TGTGCCAGCAGCCAAGGACTAGCGGGTAACACCGGGGAGCTGTTTTTT
J: TRBJ2-2
size: many
D: TRBD2
V: TRBV7-9

CDR3: CSGGPTNTEAFF
DNA: TGCTCTGGGGGGCCGACGAACACTGAAGCTTTCTTT
J: TRBJ1-1
size: -
D: -
V: TRBV20-1

CDR3: CASTPGSGTGFNTEAFF
DNA: TGTGCCAGCACCCCCGGGTCGGGGACAGGGTTTAACACTGAAGCTTTCTTT
J: TRBJ1-1
size: many
D: TRBD1
V: TRBV7-6

CDR3: CASTSLAGDEQYF
DNA: TGTGCCAGCACCTCCCTAGCGGGAGACGAGCAGTACTTC
J: TRBJ2-7
size: -
D: TRBD2
V: TRBV7-9

CDR3: CASSGRAGEKLFF
DNA: TGTGCCAGCAGCGGACGGGCCGGTGAAAAACTGTTTTTT
J: TRBJ1-4
size: many
D: -
V: TRBV9

CDR3: CASSRGTYNEQFF
DNA: TGTGCCAGCAGCCGTGGAACCTACAATGAGCAGTTCTTC
J: TRBJ2-1
size: many
D: -
V: TRBV11-2

CDR3: CASSLSSGGQADTQYF
DNA: TGTGCCAGCAGTTTATCTAGCGGGGGGCAGGCAGATACGCAGTATTTT
J: TRBJ2-3
size: few
D: TRBD2
V: TRBV12-3/TRBV12-4

CDR3: CASSETGYFSKNIQYF
DNA: TGTGCCAGCAGTGAAACAGGGTATTTCAGCAAAAACATTCAGTACTTC
J: TRBJ2-4
size: -
D: -
V: TRBV6-1

CDR3: CASSFVSRGELFF
DNA: TGTGCCAGCAGCTTTGTGTCTCGCGGGGAGCTGTTTTTT
J: TRBJ2-2
size: -
D: -
V: TRBV11-2

CDR3: CASRASGVTEAFF
DNA: TGTGCCAGCAGGGCCTCAGGGGTCACTGAAGCTTTCTTT
J: TRBJ1-1
size: -
D: -
V: TRBV2

CDR3: CASSIHALGFGQYF
DNA: TGTGCCAGCAGCATACACGCCCTAGGGTTCGGGCAGTACTTC
J: TRBJ2-7
size: -
D: -
V: TRBV6-2/TRBV6-3

CDR3: CAWSVLGGVGVMNTEAFF
DNA: TGCGCCTGGAGTGTACTAGGAGGGGTCGGGGTTATGAACACTGAAGCTTTCTTT
J: TRBJ1-1
size: many
D: -
V: TRBV30

CDR3: CASSSGASDTDTQYF
DNA: TGTGCCAGCAGCTCAGGGGCTAGCGACACAGATACGCAGTATTTT
J: TRBJ2-3
size: many
D: -
V: TRBV9

CDR3: CSARDYEQGNTEAFF
DNA: TGCAGTGCTAGAGATTATGAACAGGGTAACACTGAAGCTTTCTTT
J: TRBJ1-1
size: many
D: -
V: TRBV20-1

CDR3: CASSPGGGPEAFF
DNA: TGTGCCAGCAGTCCGGGCGGGGGGCCTGAAGCTTTCTTT
J: TRBJ1-1
size: many
D: -
V: TRBV12-3/TRBV12-4

CDR3: CASSLELDSNQPQHF
DNA: TGTGCCAGCAGTTTAGAGCTGGATAGCAATCAGCCCCAGCATTTT
J: TRBJ1-5
size: many
D: -
V: TRBV28

CDR3: CSARVPTRGTDTQYF
DNA: TGCAGTGCTAGAGTACCCACTAGAGGCACAGATACGCAGTATTTT
J: TRBJ2-3
size: many
D: -
V: TRBV20-1

CDR3: CASSQDGPPGDTQYF
DNA: TGCGCCAGCAGCCAAGATGGGCCCCCCGGGGATACGCAGTATTTT
J: TRBJ2-3
size: many
D: -
V: TRBV4-1

CDR3: CASSLLGGSYEQYF
DNA: TGTGCCAGCAGTTTATTAGGGGGCTCCTACGAGCAGTACTTC
J: TRBJ2-7
size: many
D: -
V: TRBV28

CDR3: CASSPRPGPDEQYF
DNA: TGTGCCAGCAGCCCCCGGCCCGGGCCGGACGAGCAGTACTTC
J: TRBJ2-7
size: few
D: -
V: TRBV9

CDR3: CASSFVLGRNNEQFF
DNA: TGTGCCAGCAGCTTTGTACTTGGTAGGAACAATGAGCAGTTCTTC
J: TRBJ2-1
size: -
D: -
V: TRBV11-2

CDR3: CASSFYVAQYF
DNA: TGTGCCAGCAGTTTCTATGTAGCCCAGTACTTC
J: TRBJ2-7
size: -
D: -
V: TRBV28

CDR3: CASSFSARGPSYEQYF
DNA: TGTGCCAGCAGCTTTTCGGCCAGGGGACCCTCCTACGAGCAGTACTTC
J: TRBJ2-7
size: -
D: -
V: TRBV13

CDR3: CASSIGGADGYTF
DNA: TGTGCCAGTAGTATAGGGGGCGCGGACGGCTACACCTTC
J: TRBJ1-2
size: few
D: -
V: TRBV19

CDR3: CSARERASGYFYEQYF
DNA: TGCAGTGCTAGAGAAAGGGCTAGCGGGTATTTCTACGAGCAGTACTTC
J: TRBJ2-7
size: -
D: TRBD2
V: TRBV20-1

CDR3: CSVEYYPGYTF
DNA: TGCAGCGTTGAATATTATCCCGGCTACACCTTC
J: TRBJ1-2
size: many
D: -
V: TRBV29-1

CDR3: CASSGRSSYEQYF
DNA: TGTGCCAGTAGCGGGCGAAGCTCCTACGAGCAGTACTTC
J: TRBJ2-7
size: many
D: TRBD2
V: TRBV25-1

CDR3: CASRDGAPGPYEQYF
DNA: TGTGCCAGCAGGGACGGGGCGCCCGGCCCCTACGAGCAGTACTTC
J: TRBJ2-7
size: -
D: -
V: TRBV11-3

CDR3: CASSWSGTGGNEQFF
DNA: TGTGCCAGCAGCTGGTCAGGGACAGGGGGCAATGAGCAGTTCTTC
J: TRBJ2-1
size: few
D: TRBD1
V: TRBV12-3/TRBV12-4

CDR3: CASIGAGEEQYF
DNA: TGTGCCAGTATCGGAGCGGGAGAAGAGCAGTACTTC
J: TRBJ2-7
size: many
D: TRBD2
V: TRBV19

CDR3: CASSLTGLGTDTQYF
DNA: TGTGCCAGCAGCTTAACCGGACTGGGCACAGATACGCAGTATTTT
J: TRBJ2-3
size: -
D: -
V: TRBV7-6

CDR3: CATSRVQGDYEQYF
DNA: TGTGCCACCAGCAGAGTTCAGGGGGACTACGAGCAGTACTTC
J: TRBJ2-7
size: many
D: TRBD1
V: TRBV15

CDR3: CASSQDRHHNQPQHF
DNA: TGCGCCAGCAGCCAAGATCGACACCACAATCAGCCCCAGCATTTT
J: TRBJ1-5
size: few
D: -
V: TRBV4-3

CDR3: CASSRSSGEQYF
DNA: TGTGCCAGTAGTAGATCGTCGGGCGAGCAGTACTTC
J: TRBJ2-7
size: -
D: -
V: TRBV19

CDR3: CASSGPTDPENQPQHF
DNA: TGTGCCAGCAGTGGGCCTACGGACCCGGAGAATCAGCCCCAGCATTTT
J: TRBJ1-5
size: many
D: -
V: TRBV25-1

CDR3: CSATGANQPQHF
DNA: TGCAGTGCTACAGGGGCCAATCAGCCCCAGCATTTT
J: TRBJ1-5
size: few
D: -
V: TRBV20-1

CDR3: CASSFPEDSPMPLFADTQYF
DNA: TGTGCCAGCAGCTTCCCCGAGGACAGCCCAATGCCCTTATTTGCAGATACGCAGTATTTT
J: TRBJ2-3
size: many
D: -
V: TRBV7-9

CDR3: CASSLAGTGRTIETQYF
DNA: TGTGCCAGCAGCTTGGCTGGGACAGGACGTACGATAGAGACCCAGTACTTC
J: TRBJ2-5
size: few
D: TRBD1
V: TRBV5-4

CDR3: CASSGGGGDTQYF
DNA: TGTGCCAGTAGTGGAGGGGGCGGCGATACGCAGTATTTT
J: TRBJ2-3
size: -
D: -
V: TRBV19

CDR3: CASRPGHPNSPLHF
DNA: TGTGCCAGCAGGCCGGGACACCCGAATTCACCCCTCCACTTT
J: TRBJ1-6
size: -
D: -
V: TRBV28

CDR3: CASSLQAGGSGATDTQYF
DNA: TGTGCCAGCAGTTTACAGGCCGGGGGTAGCGGGGCCACAGATACGCAGTATTTT
J: TRBJ2-3
size: few
D: TRBD2
V: TRBV12-3/TRBV12-4

CDR3: CSAQAMAGELFF
DNA: TGCAGTGCTCAGGCTATGGCCGGGGAGCTGTTTTTT
J: TRBJ2-2
size: few
D: -
V: TRBV20-1

CDR3: CATSRQGLTGELFF
DNA: TGTGCCACCAGCAGACAAGGGCTCACCGGGGAGCTGTTTTTT
J: TRBJ2-2
size: many
D: -
V: TRBV15

CDR3: CASGDGGPDTQYF
DNA: TGTGCCAGCGGAGATGGGGGCCCAGATACGCAGTATTTT
J: TRBJ2-3
size: -
D: -
V: TRBV9

CDR3: CASSLDMRGNFQYF
DNA: TGTGCCAGCAGCCTCGATATGCGGGGGAATTTCCAGTATTTT
J: TRBJ2-3
size: -
D: TRBD2
V: TRBV5-6

CDR3: CASSVLPVSYEQYF
DNA: TGTGCCAGCAGCGTCCTTCCGGTCTCCTACGAGCAGTACTTC
J: TRBJ2-7
size: few
D: -
V: TRBV9

CDR3: CASSAPSGPTYEQYF
DNA: TGTGCCAGTAGTGCACCTAGCGGACCAACCTACGAGCAGTACTTC
J: TRBJ2-7
size: -
D: TRBD2
V: TRBV19

CDR3: CAWSAGTSNEQYF
DNA: TGTGCCTGGAGTGCCGGGACTTCGAACGAGCAGTACTTC
J: TRBJ2-7
size: few
D: -
V: TRBV30

CDR3: CSASTDEWPYEQYF
DNA: TGCAGCGCCAGCACGGACGAGTGGCCCTACGAGCAGTACTTC
J: TRBJ2-7
size: many
D: -
V: TRBV29-1

CDR3: CASSLDFSTVYEQYF
DNA: TGCGCCAGCAGCTTGGATTTCTCGACAGTGTACGAGCAGTACTTC
J: TRBJ2-7
size: few
D: -
V: TRBV5-1

CDR3: CASSLEGQGYEQFF
DNA: TGTGCCAGCAGCTTAGAGGGACAGGGATATGAGCAGTTCTTC
J: TRBJ2-1
size: once
D: TRBD1
V: TRBV5-3

CDR3: CASSLYRTGTEGMTSTDTQYF
DNA: TGTGCCAGCAGTTTATATAGGACAGGGACGGAAGGGATGACTAGCACAGATACGCAGTATTTT
J: TRBJ2-3
size: many
D: TRBD1
V: TRBV27

CDR3: CASSLWQGSQETQYF
DNA: TGTGCCAGCAGTTTATGGCAGGGCAGCCAAGAGACCCAGTACTTC
J: TRBJ2-5
size: many
D: -
V: TRBV28